This passage covers 14 T cell receptor beta chains from one sample sequenced in a study of HIV-infected patients and healthy controls. The repertoire came from unfractionated whole blood and reflected all unsorted peripheral T cells. 450 to 600 ng RNA was reverse transcribed with alpha and beta constant-region primers. Alpha and beta chain libraries were made separately by chain-specific third strand synthesis with multiplexing indices. TCRdb ran MiXCR on the 5' RACE reads and lists one entry per CDR3 protein. Here the sample spans 18,000 or so distinct CDR3 sequences, 10% to 15% being singletons. The sample comprised blood. These receptors were taken from an adult in good health.

The V call is TRBV7-3, the J call TRBJ2-3; possibly TRBD1 or TRBD2 for D (5 bases each). The germline V gene has CDR1 SGHTA and CDR2 FQGTGA. Trimming cost V 5 bases and J 1 base, with 16 bases left between them. This CDR3 has 16 amino acids. The CDR3 reads CASSPLGTAGTDTQYF. The CDR3 DNA sequence: TGTGCCAGCAGCCCCCTAGGGACGGCCGGCACAGATACGCAGTATTTT.

This clonotype ranks as medium-sized. This sequence joins TRBV4-3 and TRBJ2-3; no clear D. Germline lookup yields CDR1 LGHNA and CDR2 YSLEER. V lost 0 bases to trimming and J lost 0 bases, with 19 bases between them. The CDR3 consists of 19 residues. Here the CDR3 DNA reads TGCGCCAGCAGCCAAGATCCCCCAACCGAGCCTACTAGCACAGATACGCAGTATTTT. Protein product: CASSQDPPTEPTSTDTQYF.

This clonotype has a count of ten or more. V gene TRBV5-1 combines with J gene TRBJ1-1, with TRBD1 as a possible D gene (5 bases). The CDR3 length is 11 residues. V lost 8 bases and J lost 1, with 6 bases in between. Germline CDR1 and CDR2: SGHRS and YFSETQ. Here the CDR3 DNA reads TGCGCCAGTACAGGGAACACTGAAGCTTTCTTT. Its translation: CASTGNTEAFF.

This clonotype is medium-sized (0.01 to 0.1%) by share. J is TRBJ1-5 and V is TRBV11-2; 7 bases agree with TRBD1. J lost 3 bases, V lost 5 bases, and 4 bases had no gene match. The CDR3 is made up of 14 amino acids. Germline CDR1 and CDR2: SGHAT and FQNNGV. In DNA, the CDR3 is TGTGCCAGCAGCATGGGACAGTTCAATCAGCCCCAGCATTTT. Amino acid sequence: CASSMGQFNQPQHF.

This clonotype showed up many times. The rearrangement joins TRBV13 to TRBJ1-2, with D hard to call. V was trimmed by 4 bases and J by 1 base, leaving 1 base between them. This CDR3 is 11 amino acids long. Germline V CDR1 and CDR2: PRHDT, FYEKMQ (reference sequence). CDR3 loop: CASSYNYGYTF. In nucleotides, the CDR3 is TGTGCCAGCAGCTATAACTATGGCTACACCTTC. The complete variable domain, with remaining parts taken from reference TRBV13 and TRBJ1-2, reads AAGVIQSPRHLIKEKRETATLKCYPIPRHDTVYWYQQGPGQDPQFLISFYEKMQSDKGSIPDRFSAQQFSDYHSELNMSSLELGDSALYFCASSYNYGYTFGSGTRLTVV.

This clonotype is labeled medium-sized (0.01 to 0.1%). At one boundary the junction diverges from the germline segment, which might be a read error. The chain is built from TRBV7-7 and TRBJ2-5; weak D call: TRBD1 (6 bases). There are 13 residues in the CDR3. Germline V gene lookup returns CDR1 SSHAT and CDR2 FNYEAQ (reference sequence). The CDR3 spells CASSWDTKETQYF. The CDR3 DNA follows: TGTGCTAGCAGCTGGGACACCAAAGAGACCCAGTACTTC.

The chain links TRBV20-1 to TRBJ1-5, with D possibly being TRBD1 (5 bases). The germline CDR1 and CDR2 sequences are DFQATT and SNEGSKA (reference sequence). The CDR3 has 15 residues. V lost 0 bases to trimming and J lost 4 bases, with 13 bases between them. The CDR3 region has the DNA TGCAGTGCTAGAGAGGGGTCGGGGCGAAATCAGCCCCAGCATTTT. Its translation is CSAREGSGRNQPQHF.

This clonotype was observed many times. The rearrangement joins TRBV20-1 to TRBJ2-6; the D is unclear. The CDR3 totals 13 residues. CDR1 DFQATT and CDR2 SNEGSKA come from the germline V gene (reference sequence). Trimming cost V 7 bases and J 0 bases, with 7 bases left between them. This chain's CDR3 is CSVRHSGANVLTF. Here the CDR3 DNA reads TGCAGTGTTCGGCACTCTGGGGCCAACGTCCTGACTTTC.

This clonotype was detected many times. The gene calls are TRBV11-2 and TRBJ1-2; D possibly corresponds to TRBD1 (6 bases). V gave up 4 bases and J gave up 8 bases, with 17 bases separating them. Per germline, CDR1 SGHAT and CDR2 FQNNGV. The CDR3 consists of 14 residues. Here the CDR3 DNA reads TGTGCCAGCAGCTACTCCGGGGGCCTCTACGGCTACACCTTC. Amino acids: CASSYSGGLYGYTF.

This clonotype rates as medium-sized. J is TRBJ2-3 and V is TRBV11-3; a possible D gene is TRBD1 (5 bases). The CDR3 is 16 residues long. The V end was cut by 5 bases, the J end by 2 bases, with 17 bases between. Germline V CDR1 and CDR2: SGHNT, YENEEA. The CDR3 DNA follows: TGTGCCAGCAGCCAAGGGGTAGAAGTCTTCACAGATACGCAGTATTTT. Residues: CASSQGVEVFTDTQYF.

This clonotype was seen more than once but under ten times. The chain joins TRBV19 to TRBJ1-1; TRBD1 is a possible D gene (5 bases). Germline-derived CDR1 and CDR2 are LNHDA and SQIVND (reference sequence). Trimming took 4 bases from V and 0 from J, leaving 9 bases between them. The CDR3 is 14 residues long. The CDR3 nucleotides are TGTGCCAGTAGTACCCGGGGCCTGAACACTGAAGCTTTCTTT. Translation gives CASSTRGLNTEAFF.

This clonotype was seen many times. The chain links TRBV6-1 to TRBJ2-7; no clear D gene. This CDR3 region has 15 residues. Deletions cut 3 bases from V and 5 bases from J, with 17 bases between. The germline V gene encodes CDR1 MNHNS and CDR2 SASEGT. CDR3 sequence (DNA): TGTGCCAGCAGTGAGGGCCGCCCAGTGTCCGACGAGCAGTACTTC. It yields the protein CASSEGRPVSDEQYF.

The gene calls are TRBV6-5 and TRBJ2-7; the D gene could be TRBD1 or TRBD2 (5 bases each). Germline CDR1 reads MNHEY; CDR2 reads SVGAGI. V dropped 4 bases and J dropped 8 bases, with 15 bases sitting between them. This CDR3 has 13 amino acids. As DNA, the CDR3 is TGTGCCAGCAGTTCCGGGACGCCTCCGCAGCAGTACTTC. It is translated as CASSSGTPPQQYF.

This clonotype was observed a few times. The chain combines TRBV9 with TRBJ2-4, with 7 nucleotides matching TRBD1. CDR3 length equals 16 residues. V lost 4 bases, J lost 3 bases, and 10 bases stayed unmatched. The germline gives CDR1 SGDLS, CDR2 YYNGEE. CDR3: CASSLTTGIGKNIQYF. The CDR3 bases are TGTGCCAGCAGCCTAACGACAGGGATAGGCAAAAACATTCAGTACTTC.